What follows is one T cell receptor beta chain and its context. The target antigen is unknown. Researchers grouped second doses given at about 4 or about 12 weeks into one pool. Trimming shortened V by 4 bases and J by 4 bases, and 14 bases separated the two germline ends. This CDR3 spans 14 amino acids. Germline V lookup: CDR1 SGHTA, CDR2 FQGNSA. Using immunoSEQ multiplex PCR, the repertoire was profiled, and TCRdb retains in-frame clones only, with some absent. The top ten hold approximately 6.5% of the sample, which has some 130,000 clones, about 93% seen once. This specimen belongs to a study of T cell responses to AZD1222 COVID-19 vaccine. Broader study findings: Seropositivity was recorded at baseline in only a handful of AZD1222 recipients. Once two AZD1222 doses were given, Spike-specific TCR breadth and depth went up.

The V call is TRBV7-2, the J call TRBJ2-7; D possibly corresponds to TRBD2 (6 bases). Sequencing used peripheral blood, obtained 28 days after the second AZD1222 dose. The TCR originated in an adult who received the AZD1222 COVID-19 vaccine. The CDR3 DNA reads TGTGCCAGCAGCTCATGGGGGGATCTTTACGAGCAGTACTTC. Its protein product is CASSSWGDLYEQYF.